Listed below are T cell receptor beta chains from one sample, sequenced in a study of response to subunit inactivated influenza vaccine. TCRdb re-derived calls from the RT-PCR reads in MiXCR, one entry per CDR3 protein. The sample contains fewer than 600,000 distinct CDR3 sequences, 6% to 9% of which appear only once. This sample comprised PBMCs from blood, obtained less than 30 months after vaccination. These receptors came from a man aged 50 to 75 who received an inactivated influenza vaccine. Both conserved end residues are part of each CDR3. The D gene is left open where the match is weak. Only part of the rows carry a size: once, few, many, or a class if the clone is expanded.

J: TRBJ2-1; D: TRBD2; size: many; V: TRBV6-2/TRBV6-3; DNA: TGTGCCAGCAGTTACCGACTAGCGGGAGCCGGGAATGAGCAGTTCTTC; CDR3: CASSYRLAGAGNEQFF
J: TRBJ1-5; D: TRBD1; size: few; V: TRBV4-1; DNA: TGCGCCAGCAGCCAAGATGGACAGGAGAATCAGCCCCAGCATTTT; CDR3: CASSQDGQENQPQHF
J: TRBJ1-1; D: .; size: few; V: TRBV6-5; DNA: TGTGCCAGCAGTCAGTACGGGCGTGAAGCTTTCTTT; CDR3: CASSQYGREAFF
J: TRBJ2-5; D: TRBD1; size: .; V: TRBV5-1; DNA: TGCGCCAGCAGCTCTTGGACAGGGGGACAAGAGACCCAGTACTTC; CDR3: CASSSWTGGQETQYF
J: TRBJ2-6; D: .; size: few; V: TRBV2; DNA: TGTGCCAGCGGCACCGGGTCTGGGGCCAACGTCCTGACTTTC; CDR3: CASGTGSGANVLTF
J: TRBJ2-5; D: TRBD1; size: few; V: TRBV5-1; DNA: TGCGCCAGCAGCCCACAGGGGCGAGGAGAGACCCAGTACTTC; CDR3: CASSPQGRGETQYF
J: TRBJ2-7; D: .; size: many; V: TRBV9; DNA: TGTGCCAGCAGCGTCCACCCAGGTGGTTACGAGCAGTACTTC; CDR3: CASSVHPGGYEQYF
J: TRBJ2-1; D: .; size: .; V: TRBV3-1; DNA: TGTGCCAGCAGCCAAGACAGGTTGACAGGCATCTACAATGAGCAGTTCTTC; CDR3: CASSQDRLTGIYNEQFF
J: TRBJ2-1; D: TRBD2; size: .; V: TRBV19; DNA: TGTGCCAGTAGTATAGGTTCGCGGGAGGGCGGCAATGAGCAGTTCTTC; CDR3: CASSIGSREGGNEQFF
J: TRBJ1-4; D: .; size: many; V: TRBV5-1; DNA: TGCGCCAGCAGCTTGTGGGCAGGGGATGAAAAACTGTTTTTT; CDR3: CASSLWAGDEKLFF
J: TRBJ2-7; D: .; size: many; V: TRBV15; DNA: TGTGCCACCAGCAGAGAGAAGGGGCGACGGAACGAGCAGTACTTC; CDR3: CATSREKGRRNEQYF
J: TRBJ2-3; D: TRBD2; size: many; V: TRBV7-9; DNA: TGTGCCAGCAGCTTCTGGGACCGGGGGGCAGATACGCAGTATTTT; CDR3: CASSFWDRGADTQYF
J: TRBJ2-5; D: .; size: few; V: TRBV19; DNA: TGTGCCAGTAGTATCGACGGGAGTGAAGAGACCCAGTACTTC; CDR3: CASSIDGSEETQYF
J: TRBJ1-1; D: .; size: many; V: TRBV7-9; DNA: TGTGCCAGCAGCCGAGGGGACACTGAAGCTTTCTTT; CDR3: CASSRGDTEAFF
J: TRBJ2-7; D: .; size: few; V: TRBV4-3; DNA: TGCGCCAGCAGCCAAACGGGACGGACCTACGAGCAGTACTTC; CDR3: CASSQTGRTYEQYF
J: TRBJ2-5; D: .; size: few; V: TRBV7-2; DNA: TGTGCCAGCAGCTTAGAGCCAGTGGAGACCCAGTACTTC; CDR3: CASSLEPVETQYF
J: TRBJ2-7; D: .; size: .; V: TRBV21-1; DNA: TGTGCCAGCATCTCAGACAGACACCACTACGAGCAGTACTTC; CDR3: CASISDRHHYEQYF
J: TRBJ2-1; D: TRBD1; size: .; V: TRBV12-3/TRBV12-4; DNA: TGTGCCAGCAGTCCCGGGACAGGTGTAACTGAGCAGTTCTTC; CDR3: CASSPGTGVTEQFF
J: TRBJ2-5; D: TRBD2; size: few; V: TRBV3-1; DNA: TGTGCCAGCAGCCTTCGGGGGGGAGAGCGGGAGACCCAGTACTTC; CDR3: CASSLRGGERETQYF
J: TRBJ1-2; D: .; size: many; V: TRBV6-5; DNA: TGTGCCAGCAGTTACTCGAAAAAGCGGGGCGACTATGGCTACACCTTC; CDR3: CASSYSKKRGDYGYTF